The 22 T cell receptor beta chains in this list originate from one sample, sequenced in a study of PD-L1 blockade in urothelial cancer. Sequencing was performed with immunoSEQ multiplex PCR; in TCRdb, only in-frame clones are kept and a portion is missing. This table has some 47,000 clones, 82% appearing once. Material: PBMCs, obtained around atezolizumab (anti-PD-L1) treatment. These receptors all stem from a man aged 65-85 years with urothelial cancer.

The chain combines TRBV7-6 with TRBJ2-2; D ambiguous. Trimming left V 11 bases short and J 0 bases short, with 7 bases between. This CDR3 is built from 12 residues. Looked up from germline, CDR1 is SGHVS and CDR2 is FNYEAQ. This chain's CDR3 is CACTSNTGELFF. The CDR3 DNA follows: TGTGCCTGCACTTCGAACACCGGGGAGCTGTTTTTT. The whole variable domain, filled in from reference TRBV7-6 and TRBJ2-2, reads GAGVSQSPRYKVTKRGQDVALRCDPISGHVSLYWYRQALGQGPEFLTYFNYEAQQDKSGLPNDRFSAERPEGSISTLTIQRTEQRDSAMYRCACTSNTGELFFGEGSRLTVL.

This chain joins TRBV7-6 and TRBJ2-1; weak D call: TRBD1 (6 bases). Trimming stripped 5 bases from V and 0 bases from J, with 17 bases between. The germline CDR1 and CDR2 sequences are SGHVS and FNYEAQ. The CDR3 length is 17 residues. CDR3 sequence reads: CASSASLTGGSYNEQFF. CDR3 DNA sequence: TGTGCCAGCAGCGCTAGCTTGACAGGTGGCTCCTACAATGAGCAGTTCTTC.

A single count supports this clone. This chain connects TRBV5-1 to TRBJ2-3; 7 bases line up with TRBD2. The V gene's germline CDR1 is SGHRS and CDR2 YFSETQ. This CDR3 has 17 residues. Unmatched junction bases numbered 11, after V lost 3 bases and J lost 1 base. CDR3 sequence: CASSSQPGGPRTDTQYF. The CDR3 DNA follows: TGCGCCAGCAGCTCCCAGCCGGGAGGACCTCGCACAGATACGCAGTATTTT.

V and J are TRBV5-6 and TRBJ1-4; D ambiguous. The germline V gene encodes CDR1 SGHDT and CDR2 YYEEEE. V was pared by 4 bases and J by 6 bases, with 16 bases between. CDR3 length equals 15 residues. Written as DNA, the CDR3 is TGTGCCAGCAGCCTGGCTGGCCCCGGGGATGAAAAACTGTTTTTT. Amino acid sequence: CASSLAGPGDEKLFF.

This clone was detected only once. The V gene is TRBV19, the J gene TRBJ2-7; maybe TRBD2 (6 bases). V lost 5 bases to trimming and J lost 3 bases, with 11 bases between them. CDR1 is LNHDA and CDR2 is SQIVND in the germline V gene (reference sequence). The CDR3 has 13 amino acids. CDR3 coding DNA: TGTGCCAGTAGTCTGACCGGGAGCTACGAGCAGTACTTC. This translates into CASSLTGSYEQYF.

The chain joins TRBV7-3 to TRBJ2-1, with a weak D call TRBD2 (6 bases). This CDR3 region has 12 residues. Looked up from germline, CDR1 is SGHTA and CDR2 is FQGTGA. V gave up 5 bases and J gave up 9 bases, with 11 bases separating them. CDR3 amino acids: CASSPGLPEQFF. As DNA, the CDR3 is TGTGCCAGCAGCCCGGGACTCCCTGAGCAGTTCTTC.

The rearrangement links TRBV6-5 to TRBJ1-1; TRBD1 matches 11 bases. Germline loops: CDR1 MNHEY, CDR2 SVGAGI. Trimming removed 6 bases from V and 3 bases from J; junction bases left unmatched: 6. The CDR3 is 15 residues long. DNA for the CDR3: TGTGCCAGCAGCTCCCCGGGACAGGGGGACACTGAAGCTTTCTTT. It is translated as CASSSPGQGDTEAFF.

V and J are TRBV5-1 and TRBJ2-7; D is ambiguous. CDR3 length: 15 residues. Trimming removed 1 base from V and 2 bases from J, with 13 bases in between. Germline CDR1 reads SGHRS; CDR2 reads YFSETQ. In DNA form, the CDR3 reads TGCGCCAGCAGCTTGCAGGCAGGTTCACCCTACGAGCAGTACTTC. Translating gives CASSLQAGSPYEQYF.

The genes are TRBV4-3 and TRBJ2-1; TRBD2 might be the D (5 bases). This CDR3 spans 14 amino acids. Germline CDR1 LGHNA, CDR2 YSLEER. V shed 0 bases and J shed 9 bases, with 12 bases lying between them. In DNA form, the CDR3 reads TGCGCCAGCAGCCAAGACAGCGGCGTTGGTGAGCAGTTCTTC. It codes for CASSQDSGVGEQFF.

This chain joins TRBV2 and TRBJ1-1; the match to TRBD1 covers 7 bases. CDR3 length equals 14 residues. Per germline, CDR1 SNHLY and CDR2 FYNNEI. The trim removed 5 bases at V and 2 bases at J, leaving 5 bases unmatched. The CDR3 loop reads CASSTGTVNTEAFF. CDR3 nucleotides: TGTGCCAGCAGTACCGGGACAGTTAACACTGAAGCTTTCTTT.

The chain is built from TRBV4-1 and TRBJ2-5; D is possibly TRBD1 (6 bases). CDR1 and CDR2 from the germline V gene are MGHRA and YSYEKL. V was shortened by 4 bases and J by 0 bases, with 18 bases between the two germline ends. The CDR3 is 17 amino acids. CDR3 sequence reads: CASSRDYRERYQETQYF. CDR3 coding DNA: TGCGCCAGCAGCCGCGATTACAGGGAGCGGTACCAAGAGACCCAGTACTTC.

The DNA for the CDR3 is TGTGCCAGCAGCCCTACCCCCCAAGAGACCCAGTACTTC. Translated, it gives CASSPTPQETQYF. V gene TRBV7-3 combines with J gene TRBJ2-5, with D uncertain. The germline V and J ends were trimmed by 5 bases and 1 base, with 8 bases remaining between them. Germline loops: CDR1 SGHTA, CDR2 FQGTGA. The CDR3 runs 13 residues.

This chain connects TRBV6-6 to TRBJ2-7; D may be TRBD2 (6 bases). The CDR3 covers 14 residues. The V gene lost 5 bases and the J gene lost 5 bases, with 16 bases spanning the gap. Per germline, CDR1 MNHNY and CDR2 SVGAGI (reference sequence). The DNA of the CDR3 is TGTGCCAGCAGTCCCCGGCGGGGCCGGGACGAGCAGTACTTC. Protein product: CASSPRRGRDEQYF.

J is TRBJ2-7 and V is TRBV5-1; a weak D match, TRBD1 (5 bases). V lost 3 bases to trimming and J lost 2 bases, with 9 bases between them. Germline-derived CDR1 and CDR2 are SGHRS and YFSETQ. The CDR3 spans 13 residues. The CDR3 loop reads CASSWGNAYEQYF. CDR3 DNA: TGCGCCAGCAGCTGGGGCAATGCCTACGAGCAGTACTTC.

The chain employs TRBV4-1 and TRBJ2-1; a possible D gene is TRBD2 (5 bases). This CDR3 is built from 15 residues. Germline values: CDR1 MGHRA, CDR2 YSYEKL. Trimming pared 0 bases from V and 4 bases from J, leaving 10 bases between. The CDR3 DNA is TGCGCCAGCAGCCAAGATCGGACTGCATACAATGAGCAGTTCTTC. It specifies CASSQDRTAYNEQFF.

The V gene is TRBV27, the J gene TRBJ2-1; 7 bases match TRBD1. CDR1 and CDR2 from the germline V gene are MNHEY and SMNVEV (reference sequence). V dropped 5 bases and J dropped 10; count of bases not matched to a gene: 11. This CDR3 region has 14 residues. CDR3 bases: TGTGCCAGCAGTGCCCAGACAGGGATGGACGAGCAGTTCTTC. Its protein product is CASSAQTGMDEQFF.

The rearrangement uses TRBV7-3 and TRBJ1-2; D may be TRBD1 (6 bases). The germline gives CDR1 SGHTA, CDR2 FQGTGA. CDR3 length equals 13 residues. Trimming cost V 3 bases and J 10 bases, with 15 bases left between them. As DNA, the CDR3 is TGTGCCAGCAGCTTCAAGGCAGGGGCGAACTACACCTTC. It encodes CASSFKAGANYTF.

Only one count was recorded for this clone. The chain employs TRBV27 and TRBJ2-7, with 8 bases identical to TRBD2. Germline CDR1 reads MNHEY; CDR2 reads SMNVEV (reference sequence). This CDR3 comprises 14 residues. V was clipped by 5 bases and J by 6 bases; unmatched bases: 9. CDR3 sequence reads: CASSHSGKVGEQYF. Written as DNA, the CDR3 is TGTGCCAGCAGTCATAGCGGGAAGGTGGGCGAGCAGTACTTC.

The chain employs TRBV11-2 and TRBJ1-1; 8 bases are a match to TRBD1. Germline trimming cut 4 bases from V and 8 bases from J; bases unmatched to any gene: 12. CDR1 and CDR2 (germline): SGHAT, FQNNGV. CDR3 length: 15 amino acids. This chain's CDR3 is CASSSPVTGAQEAFF. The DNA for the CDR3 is TGTGCCAGCAGCTCCCCGGTGACAGGGGCCCAAGAAGCTTTCTTT.

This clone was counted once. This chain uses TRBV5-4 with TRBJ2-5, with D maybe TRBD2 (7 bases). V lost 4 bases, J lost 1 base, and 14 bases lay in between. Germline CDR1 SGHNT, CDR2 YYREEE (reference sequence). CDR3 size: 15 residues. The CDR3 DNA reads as TGTGCCAGCAGCGAGTGGCGGGGGCGCCAAGAGACCCAGTACTTC. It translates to CASSEWRGRQETQYF.

DNA of the CDR3: TGTGCCAGCAGCTTAGGATCGGCAGGGGGCAACTATGGCTACACCTTC. It encodes CASSLGSAGGNYGYTF. The J gene is TRBJ1-2, the V gene TRBV13, with 8 bases identical to TRBD1. This CDR3 has 16 amino acids. J gave up 2 bases and V 0 bases, and 5 bases lay outside the gene matches. Germline V CDR1 and CDR2: PRHDT, FYEKMQ (reference sequence).

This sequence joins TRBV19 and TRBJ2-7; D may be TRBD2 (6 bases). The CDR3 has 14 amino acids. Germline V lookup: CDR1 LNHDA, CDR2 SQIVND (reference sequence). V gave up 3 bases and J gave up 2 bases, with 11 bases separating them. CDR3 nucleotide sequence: TGTGCCAGTAGTATGGGACGGACTACCTACGAGCAGTACTTC. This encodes CASSMGRTTYEQYF. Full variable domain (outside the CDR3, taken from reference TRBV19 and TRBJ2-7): DGGITQSPKYLFRKEGQNVTLSCEQNLNHDAMYWYRQDPGQGLRLIYYSQIVNDFQKGDIAEGYSVSREKKESFPLTVTSAQKNPTAFYLCASSMGRTTYEQYFGPGTRLTVT.